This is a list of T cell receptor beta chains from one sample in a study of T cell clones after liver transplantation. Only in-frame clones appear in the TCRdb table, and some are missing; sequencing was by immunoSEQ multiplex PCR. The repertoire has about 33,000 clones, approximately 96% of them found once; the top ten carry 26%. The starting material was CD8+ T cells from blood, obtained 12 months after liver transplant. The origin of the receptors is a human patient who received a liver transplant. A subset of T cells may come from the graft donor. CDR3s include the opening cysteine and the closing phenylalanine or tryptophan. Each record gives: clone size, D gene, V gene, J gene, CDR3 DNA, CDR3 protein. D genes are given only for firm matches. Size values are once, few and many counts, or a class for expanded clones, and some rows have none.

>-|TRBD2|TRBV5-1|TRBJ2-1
TGCGCCAGTTCGGGACTAGCGGGAGATGAGCAGTTCTTC
CASSGLAGDEQFF
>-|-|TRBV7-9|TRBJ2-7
TGTGCCAGCAGCTGGTGGACGGGCTACATCTCCTACGAGCAGTACTTC
CASSWWTGYISYEQYF
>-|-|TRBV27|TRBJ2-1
TGTGCCAGCAGTTTATTTTCCTACAATGAGCAGTTCTTC
CASSLFSYNEQFF
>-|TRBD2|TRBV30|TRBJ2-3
TGTGCCTGGACCCGGACTAGCGCCCGCACAGATACGCAGTATTTT
CAWTRTSARTDTQYF
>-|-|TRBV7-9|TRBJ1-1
TGTGCCAGCAGCTTAGTGATGAACACTGAAGCTTTCTTT
CASSLVMNTEAFF
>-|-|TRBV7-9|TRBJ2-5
TGTGCCAGCAGCTTAGCAAGTACCAGTCCCCAAGAGACCCAGTACTTC
CASSLASTSPQETQYF
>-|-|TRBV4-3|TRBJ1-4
TGCGCCAGCAGCCAAGATCGCGGCACCAATGAAAAACTGTTTTTT
CASSQDRGTNEKLFF
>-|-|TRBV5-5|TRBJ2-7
TGTGCCAGCACTCCAGCTGGGGGCTACGAGCAGTACTTC
CASTPAGGYEQYF
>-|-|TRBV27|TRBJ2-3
TGTGCCAGCAGTGCTGGATACAGCACAGATACGCAGTATTTT
CASSAGYSTDTQYF
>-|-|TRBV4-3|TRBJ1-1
TGCGCCAGCAGCCAAGATGGAAGGACTAGCATGAACACTGAAGCTTTCTTT
CASSQDGRTSMNTEAFF
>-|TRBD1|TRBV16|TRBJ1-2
TGTGCCAGCAGCCAATCACACAGGGGCTATGGCTACACCTTC
CASSQSHRGYGYTF
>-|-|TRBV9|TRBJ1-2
TGTGCCAGTAAGTCAGTCGGGGGCGACTATGGCTACACCTTC
CASKSVGGDYGYTF
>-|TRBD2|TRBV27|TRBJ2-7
TGTGCCAGCAGCCGACGGGCTAGCGGGAGCTACGAGCAGTACTTC
CASSRRASGSYEQYF
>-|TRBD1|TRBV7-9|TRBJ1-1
TGTGCCAGCACCCCGACCGGGACAGGGGAGAGGGCTGAAGCTTTCTTT
CASTPTGTGERAEAFF
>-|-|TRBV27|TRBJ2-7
TGTGCCAGCGGAAAGGGGGGAGGGTACTACGAGCAGTACTTC
CASGKGGGYYEQYF
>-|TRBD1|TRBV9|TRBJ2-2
TGTGCCAGCAGCGGACAGGGGGCACCCGGGGAGCTGTTTTTT
CASSGQGAPGELFF
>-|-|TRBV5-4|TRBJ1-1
TGTGCCAGCAGCCCGGGCCCGGCGGAGACAATGAACACTGAAGCTTTCTTT
CASSPGPAETMNTEAFF
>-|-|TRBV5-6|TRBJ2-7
TGTGCCAGCAGCTCGGGCGCACAGTTTTACGAGCAGTACTTC
CASSSGAQFYEQYF
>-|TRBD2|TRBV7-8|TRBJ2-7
TGTGCCAGCAGCTTAGCGCTTGCGGGAGGCTACGAGCAGTACTTC
CASSLALAGGYEQYF
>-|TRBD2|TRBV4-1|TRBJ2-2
TGCGCCAGCAGCCCGACTAGCGGGAGGACTACCGGGGAGCTGTTTTTT
CASSPTSGRTTGELFF
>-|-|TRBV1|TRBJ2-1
TGCACCAGCAGCCAAGAACCCGGGACAGGGGGTGTTGAGCAGTTCTTC
CTSSQEPGTGGVEQFF
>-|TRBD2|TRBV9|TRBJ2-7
TGTGCCAGCAGCGAAACTAGCGGGAAAGGGGTCTACGAGCAGTACTTC
CASSETSGKGVYEQYF
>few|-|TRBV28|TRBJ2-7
TGTGCCAGCAGTTTACCCACCGGGATCTCCTCCTACGAGCAGTACTTC
CASSLPTGISSYEQYF
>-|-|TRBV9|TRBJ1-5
TGTGCCAGCAGCGTAGGCGGGGGCGGTCAGCCCCAGCATTTT
CASSVGGGGQPQHF
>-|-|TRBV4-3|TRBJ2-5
TGCGCCAGCAGCCAAGATCCCATCGGGTCTCAAGAGACCCAGTACTTC
CASSQDPIGSQETQYF
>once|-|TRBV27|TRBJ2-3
TGTGCCAGCAGTCCATCCGGCCAAAGGGGCACAGATACGCAGTATTTT
CASSPSGQRGTDTQYF
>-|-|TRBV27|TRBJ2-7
TGTGCCAGCAGTTTACTGCCTATTCGCGAGCAGTACTTC
CASSLLPIREQYF
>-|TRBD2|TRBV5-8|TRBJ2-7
TGTGCCAGCAGCCTACCGGGACTAGCGGGAGTGGTGCAGTACTTC
CASSLPGLAGVVQYF
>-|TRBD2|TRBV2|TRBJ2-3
TGTGCCAGCAGTGAACCGAGCGGGAGGGTGGAAAGGTCGCTGGTGACAGATACGCAGTATTTT
CASSEPSGRVERSLVTDTQYF
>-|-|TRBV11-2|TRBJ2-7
TGTGCCAGCAGCTTAAGGCCCGGCGAGCAGTACTTC
CASSLRPGEQYF
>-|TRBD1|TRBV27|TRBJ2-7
TGTGCCAGCAGGGCGGGACAGGCCTCCTACGAGCAGTACTTC
CASRAGQASYEQYF
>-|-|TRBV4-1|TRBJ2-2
TGCGCCAGCAGCCAGACGGCCGCGAACACCGGGGAGCTGTTTTTT
CASSQTAANTGELFF
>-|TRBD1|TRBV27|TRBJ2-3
TGTGCCAGCGGTCGACAGGGGTGGACAGATACGCAGTATTTT
CASGRQGWTDTQYF
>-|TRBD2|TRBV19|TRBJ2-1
TGTGCCAGTACCTCCGGACTAGCGGGAGGAGTAGAGCAGTTCTTC
CASTSGLAGGVEQFF
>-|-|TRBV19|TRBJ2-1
TGTGCCAGTAGCCATAAAGGGACCTACAATGAGCAGTTCTTC
CASSHKGTYNEQFF
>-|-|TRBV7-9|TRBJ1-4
TGTGCCAGCAGCCGATACGAAACAGGGCTGGATGAAAAACTGTTTTTT
CASSRYETGLDEKLFF
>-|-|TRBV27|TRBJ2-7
TGTGCCAGCAGTTTATCTGGCACTGTATACGAGCAGTACTTC
CASSLSGTVYEQYF
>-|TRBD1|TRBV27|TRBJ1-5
TGTGCCAGCAGTTTATTAACAGGGGGCGATCAGCCCCAGCATTTT
CASSLLTGGDQPQHF
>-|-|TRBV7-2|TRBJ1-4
TGTGCCAGTGGGTACGCATCAACTAATGAAAAACTGTTTTTT
CASGYASTNEKLFF
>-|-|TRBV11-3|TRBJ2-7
TGTGCCAGCAGCTTCGGACAGGGAGGGTACGAGCAGTACTTC
CASSFGQGGYEQYF
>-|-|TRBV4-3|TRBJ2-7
TGCGCCAGCAGCCAAACCCCGTACTCCTACGAGCAGTACTTC
CASSQTPYSYEQYF
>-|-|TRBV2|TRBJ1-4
TGTGCCAGCATAAAAGAGTACGCAACTAATGAAAAACTGTTTTTT
CASIKEYATNEKLFF
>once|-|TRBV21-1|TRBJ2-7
TGTGCCAGCCGAGGGGGGGCCGGCTACGAGCAGTACTTC
CASRGGAGYEQYF
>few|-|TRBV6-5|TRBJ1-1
TGTGCCAGCAGCCTCGACAGGAACACTGAAGCTTTCTTT
CASSLDRNTEAFF
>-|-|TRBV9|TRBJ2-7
TGTGCCAGCAGCGTAGTACCAGGGCCTTCCTACGAGCAGTACTTC
CASSVVPGPSYEQYF
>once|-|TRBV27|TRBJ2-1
TGTGCCAGCAGCCGGGGTTCGAGGCGCGATGAGCAGTTCTTC
CASSRGSRRDEQFF
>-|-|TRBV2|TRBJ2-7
TGTGCCAGCGGATTGACAGGATTTCCCTACGAGCAGTACTTC
CASGLTGFPYEQYF
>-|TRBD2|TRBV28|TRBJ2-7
TGTGCCAGCAGGGACAGACTAGCGGTAGGGCTCTCCTACGAGCAGTACTTC
CASRDRLAVGLSYEQYF
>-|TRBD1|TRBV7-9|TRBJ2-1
TGTGCCAGCAGACAGGGACAGGGGCTATACAATGAGCAGTTCTTC
CASRQGQGLYNEQFF
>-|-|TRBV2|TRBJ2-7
TGTGCCAGCAGTGAAGACGGGGACATCTACGAGCAGTACTTC
CASSEDGDIYEQYF
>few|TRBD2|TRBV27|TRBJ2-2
TGTGCCAGCTGGGGAGCGGGAGGTCGAGGGACCGGGGAGCTGTTTTTT
CASWGAGGRGTGELFF
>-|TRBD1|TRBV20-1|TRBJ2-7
TGCAGTTTCCGGGACAGCTACGAGCAGTACTTC
CSFRDSYEQYF
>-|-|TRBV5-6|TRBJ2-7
TGTGCCAGCAGCTTGTCAGGGAGTCCCCACGAGCAGTACTTC
CASSLSGSPHEQYF
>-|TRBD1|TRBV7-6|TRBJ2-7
TGTGCCAGCAGTCCAGGGGGCCGGAACCTCGAGGGGCTCTACGAGCAGTACTTC
CASSPGGRNLEGLYEQYF
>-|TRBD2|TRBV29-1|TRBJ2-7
TGCAGCGTTGAAGATCGTCAAGCGGGAGAGACCTACGAGCAGTACTTC
CSVEDRQAGETYEQYF